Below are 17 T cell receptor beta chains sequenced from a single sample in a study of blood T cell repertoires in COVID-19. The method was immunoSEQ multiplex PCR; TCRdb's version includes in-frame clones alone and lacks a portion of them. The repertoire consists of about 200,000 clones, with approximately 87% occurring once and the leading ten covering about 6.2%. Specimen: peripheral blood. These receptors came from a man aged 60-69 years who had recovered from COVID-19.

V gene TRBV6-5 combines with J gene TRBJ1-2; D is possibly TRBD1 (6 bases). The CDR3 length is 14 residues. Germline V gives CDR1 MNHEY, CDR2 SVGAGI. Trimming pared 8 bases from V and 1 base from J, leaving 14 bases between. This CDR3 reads CASGGQSFNYGYTF. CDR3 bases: TGTGCCAGCGGCGGACAGAGCTTTAACTATGGCTACACCTTC.

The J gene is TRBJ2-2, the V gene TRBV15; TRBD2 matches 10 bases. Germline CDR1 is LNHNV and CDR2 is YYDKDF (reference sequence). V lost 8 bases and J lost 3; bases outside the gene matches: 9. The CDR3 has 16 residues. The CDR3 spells CATGVWTSGHTGELFF. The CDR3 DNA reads TGTGCCACCGGGGTCTGGACTAGCGGACACACCGGGGAGCTGTTTTTT.

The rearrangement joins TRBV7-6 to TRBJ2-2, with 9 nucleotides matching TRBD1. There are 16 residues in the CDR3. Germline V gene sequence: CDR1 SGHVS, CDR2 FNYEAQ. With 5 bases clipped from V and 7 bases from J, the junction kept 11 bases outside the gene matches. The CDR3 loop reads CASSLGQGKNGGELFF. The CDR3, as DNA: TGTGCCAGCAGCCTGGGACAGGGAAAAAACGGCGGGGAGCTGTTTTTT.

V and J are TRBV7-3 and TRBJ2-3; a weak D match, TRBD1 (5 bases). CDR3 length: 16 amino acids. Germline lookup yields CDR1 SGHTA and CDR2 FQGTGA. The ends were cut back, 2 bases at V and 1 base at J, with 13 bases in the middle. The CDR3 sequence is CASSLQGNRGTDTQYF. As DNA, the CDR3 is TGTGCCAGCAGCTTACAGGGCAATCGGGGCACAGATACGCAGTATTTT.

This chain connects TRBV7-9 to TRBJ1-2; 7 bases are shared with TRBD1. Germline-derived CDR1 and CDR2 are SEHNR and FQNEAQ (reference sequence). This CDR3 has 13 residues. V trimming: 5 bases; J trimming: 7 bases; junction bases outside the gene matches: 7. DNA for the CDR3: TGTGCCAGCAGCCACACAGGGGTACCTGGCTACACCTTC. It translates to CASSHTGVPGYTF.

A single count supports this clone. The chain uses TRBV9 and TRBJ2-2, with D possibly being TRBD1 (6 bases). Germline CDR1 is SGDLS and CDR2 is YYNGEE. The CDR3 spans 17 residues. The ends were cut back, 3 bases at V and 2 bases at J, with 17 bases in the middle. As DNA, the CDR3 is TGTGCCAGCAGCGGGGGCGGCAGGGGCAGAAACACCGGGGAGCTGTTTTTT. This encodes CASSGGGRGRNTGELFF.

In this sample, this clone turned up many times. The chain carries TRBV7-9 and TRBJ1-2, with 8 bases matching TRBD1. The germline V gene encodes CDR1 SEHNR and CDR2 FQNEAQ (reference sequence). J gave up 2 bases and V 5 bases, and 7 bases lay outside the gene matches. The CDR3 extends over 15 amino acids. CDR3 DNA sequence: TGTGCCAGCAGCCGTCCGGGACAGGAGAACTATGGCTACACCTTC. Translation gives CASSRPGQENYGYTF.

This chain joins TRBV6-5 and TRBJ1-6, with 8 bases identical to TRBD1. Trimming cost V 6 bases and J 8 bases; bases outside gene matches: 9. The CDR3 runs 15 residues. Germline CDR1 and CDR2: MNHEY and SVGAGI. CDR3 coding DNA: TGTGCCAGCAGCATCCAGACAGGGGACGATTCACCCCTCCACTTT. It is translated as CASSIQTGDDSPLHF.

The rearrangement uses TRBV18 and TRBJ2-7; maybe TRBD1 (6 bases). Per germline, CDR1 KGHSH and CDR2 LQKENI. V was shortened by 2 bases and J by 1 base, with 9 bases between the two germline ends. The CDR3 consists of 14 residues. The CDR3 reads CASSPDGQSYEQYF. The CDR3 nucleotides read TGTGCCAGCTCACCAGACGGACAGTCCTACGAGCAGTACTTC.

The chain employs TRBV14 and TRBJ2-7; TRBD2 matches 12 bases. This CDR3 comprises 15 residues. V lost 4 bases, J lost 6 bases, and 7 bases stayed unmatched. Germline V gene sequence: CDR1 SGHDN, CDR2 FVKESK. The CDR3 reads CASSRRTSGTSEQYF. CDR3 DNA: TGTGCCAGCAGCCGAAGGACTAGCGGGACATCCGAGCAGTACTTC. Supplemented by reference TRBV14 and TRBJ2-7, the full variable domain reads EAGVTQFPSHSVIEKGQTVTLRCDPISGHDNLYWYRRVMGKEIKFLLHFVKESKQDESGMPNNRFLAERTGGTYSTLKVQPAELEDSGVYFCASSRRTSGTSEQYFGPGTRLTVT.

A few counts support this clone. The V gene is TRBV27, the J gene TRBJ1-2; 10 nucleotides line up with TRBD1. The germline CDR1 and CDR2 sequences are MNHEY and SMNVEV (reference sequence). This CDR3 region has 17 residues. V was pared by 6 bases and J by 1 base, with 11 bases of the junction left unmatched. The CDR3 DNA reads TGTGCCAGCAGCTCGGACAGGGGGAGTCAGCTTAACTATGGCTACACCTTC. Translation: CASSSDRGSQLNYGYTF.

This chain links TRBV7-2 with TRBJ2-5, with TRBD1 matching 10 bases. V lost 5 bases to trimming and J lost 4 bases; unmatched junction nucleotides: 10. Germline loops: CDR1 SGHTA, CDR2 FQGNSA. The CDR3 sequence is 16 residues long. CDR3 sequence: CASSLTSGTGAETQYF. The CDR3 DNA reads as TGTGCCAGCAGCCTAACCTCCGGGACAGGGGCAGAGACCCAGTACTTC.

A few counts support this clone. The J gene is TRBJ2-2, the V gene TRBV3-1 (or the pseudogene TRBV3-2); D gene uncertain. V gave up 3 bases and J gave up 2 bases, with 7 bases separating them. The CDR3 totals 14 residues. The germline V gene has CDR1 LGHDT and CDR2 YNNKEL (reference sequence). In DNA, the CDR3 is TGTGCCAGCAGCCACGGTTCCAACACCGGGGAGCTGTTTTTT. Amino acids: CASSHGSNTGELFF.

CDR3 DNA: TGTGCCAGCAGCCAGACCGGGACAAACACAGATACGCAGTATTTT. It yields the protein CASSQTGTNTDTQYF. This chain uses TRBV7-3 with TRBJ2-3; a weak D match, TRBD1 (6 bases). The CDR3 has 15 residues. V was clipped by 5 bases and J by 2 bases, with 14 bases between them. The germline CDR1 and CDR2 sequences are SGHTA and FQGTGA.

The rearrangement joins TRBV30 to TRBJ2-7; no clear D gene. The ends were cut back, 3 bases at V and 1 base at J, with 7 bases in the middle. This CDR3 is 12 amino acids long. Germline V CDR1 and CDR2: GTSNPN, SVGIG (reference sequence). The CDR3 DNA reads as TGTGCCTGGAGAGACGGGTCCTACGAGCAGTACTTC. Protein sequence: CAWRDGSYEQYF.

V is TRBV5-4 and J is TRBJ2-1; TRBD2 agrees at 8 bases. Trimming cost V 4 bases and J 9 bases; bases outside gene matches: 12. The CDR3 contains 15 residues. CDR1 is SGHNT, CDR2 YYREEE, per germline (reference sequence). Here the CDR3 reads CASSPGGGELSEQFF. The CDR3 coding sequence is TGTGCCAGCAGCCCGGGAGGGGGAGAACTCAGTGAGCAGTTCTTC.

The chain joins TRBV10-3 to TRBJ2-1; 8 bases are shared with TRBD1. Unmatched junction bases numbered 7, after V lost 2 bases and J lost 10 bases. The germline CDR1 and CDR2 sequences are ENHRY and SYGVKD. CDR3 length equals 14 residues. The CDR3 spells CAISEPTGGEEQFF. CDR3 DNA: TGTGCCATCAGTGAGCCCACAGGGGGAGAGGAGCAGTTCTTC.